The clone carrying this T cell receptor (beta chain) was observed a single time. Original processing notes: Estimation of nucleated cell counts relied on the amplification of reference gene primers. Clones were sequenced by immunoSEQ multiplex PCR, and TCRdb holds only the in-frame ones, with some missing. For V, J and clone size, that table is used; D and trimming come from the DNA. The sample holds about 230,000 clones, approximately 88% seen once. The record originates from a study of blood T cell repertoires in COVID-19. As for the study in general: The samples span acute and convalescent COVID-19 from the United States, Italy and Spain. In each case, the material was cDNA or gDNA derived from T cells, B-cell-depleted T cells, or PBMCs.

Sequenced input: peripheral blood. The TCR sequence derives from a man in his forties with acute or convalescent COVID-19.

CDR3 region: CATLLGQGVADTQYF. For the CDR3, the DNA is TGTGCCACCCTATTGGGACAGGGAGTGGCAGATACGCAGTATTTT. This chain links TRBV15 with TRBJ2-3; 9 bases agree with TRBD1. The CDR3 contains 15 residues. V gave up 8 bases and J gave up 4 bases; unmatched junction bases: 10. Germline assignment: CDR1 LNHNV and CDR2 YYDKDF (reference sequence).